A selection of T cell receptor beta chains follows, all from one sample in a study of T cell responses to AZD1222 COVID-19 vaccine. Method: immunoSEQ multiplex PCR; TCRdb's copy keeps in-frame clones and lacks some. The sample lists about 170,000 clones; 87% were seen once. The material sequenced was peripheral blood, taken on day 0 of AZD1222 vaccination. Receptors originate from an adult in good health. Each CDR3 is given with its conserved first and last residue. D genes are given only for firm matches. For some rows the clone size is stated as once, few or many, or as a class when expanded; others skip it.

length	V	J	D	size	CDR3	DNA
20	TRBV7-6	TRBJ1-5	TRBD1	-	CASSLPGRTGGVKRNQPQHF	TGTGCCAGCAGCTTACCCGGCCGGACAGGGGGCGTAAAACGCAATCAGCCCCAGCATTTT
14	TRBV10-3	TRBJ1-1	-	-	CAITERGLGTEAFF	TGTGCCATCACCGAACGAGGGTTGGGCACTGAAGCTTTCTTT
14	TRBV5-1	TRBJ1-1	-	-	CASSSRDVNTEAFF	TGCGCCAGCAGCAGCCGGGACGTGAACACTGAAGCTTTCTTT
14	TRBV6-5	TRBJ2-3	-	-	CASSTRDSTDTQYF	TGTGCCAGCAGTACAAGGGACAGCACAGATACGCAGTATTTT
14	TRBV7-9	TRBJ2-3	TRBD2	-	CASRMGLSTDTQYF	TGTGCCAGCAGGATGGGACTATCCACAGATACGCAGTATTTT
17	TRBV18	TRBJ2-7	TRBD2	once	CASSPVAGGGSSYEQYF	TGTGCCAGCTCACCAGTGGCGGGCGGGGGGAGCTCCTACGAGCAGTACTTC
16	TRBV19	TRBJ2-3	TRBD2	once	CASSGRTSGDTDTQYF	TGTGCCAGTAGTGGACGGACTAGCGGTGACACAGATACGCAGTATTTT
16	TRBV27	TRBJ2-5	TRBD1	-	CASSSSRGQGQETQYF	TGTGCCAGCAGTTCATCTCGGGGACAGGGGCAAGAGACCCAGTACTTC
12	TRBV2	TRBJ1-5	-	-	CASSSYRGPQHF	TGTGCCAGCAGCTCATACCGGGGGCCCCAGCATTTT
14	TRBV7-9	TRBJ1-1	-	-	CASSLEGENTEAFF	TGTGCCAGCAGCTTAGAGGGAGAGAACACTGAAGCTTTCTTT
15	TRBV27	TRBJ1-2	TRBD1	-	CASSLRFPGGDGYTF	TGTGCCAGCAGTTTACGTTTTCCAGGGGGCGATGGCTACACCTTC
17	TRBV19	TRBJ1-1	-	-	CASSIRQGIWLDTEAFF	TGTGCCAGTAGTATCCGGCAGGGTATCTGGTTGGACACTGAAGCTTTCTTT
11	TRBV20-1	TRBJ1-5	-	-	CSARNNQPQHF	TGCAGTGCTAGAAACAATCAGCCCCAGCATTTT
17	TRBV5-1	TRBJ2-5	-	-	CASSLWGGSLIQETQYF	TGCGCCAGCAGCTTATGGGGCGGTAGCCTAATCCAAGAGACCCAGTACTTC